This note documents a single T cell receptor beta chain sequence. The junction departs from the called germline gene at one end, perhaps through a read error. Study processing details: Estimated nucleated cell counts came from reference gene primer amplification. Sequencing used immunoSEQ multiplex PCR; TCRdb keeps in-frame clones, though not all of them. V, J and clone size are those of that table, while D and trimming were read from the DNA. Here the sample spans about 74,000 clones, 88% being singletons. This entry belongs to a study of blood T cell repertoires in COVID-19. Study summary: Whether acute or convalescent, the COVID-19 samples came from the United States, Italy and Spain. T cells, B-cell-depleted T cells, or PBMCs provided the cDNA or gDNA that served as material.

CDR1 and CDR2 from the germline V gene are LGHDT and YNNKEL (reference sequence). This CDR3 is built from 15 residues. Input material: peripheral blood. The chain uses TRBV3-1 (or the pseudogene TRBV3-2) and TRBJ2-2; a possible D gene is TRBD1 (6 bases). The source is a woman older than 75 with active or convalescent COVID-19. CDR3 protein: CASSQEGSADSRPLF. The CDR3 DNA sequence: TGTGCCAGCAGCCAAGAAGGTTCGGCGGACAGTAGGCCCCTTTTT.